This T cell receptor (beta chain) was sequenced for a study of blood T cell repertoires in COVID-19. TCRdb keeps only in-frame clones here, not all; method: immunoSEQ multiplex PCR. The sample gives about 220,000 clones, approximately 84% of which show up once; around 3% is in the top ten. This CDR3 has 13 amino acids. Looked up from germline, CDR1 is SNHLY and CDR2 is FYNNEI. V gave up 7 bases and J gave up 0 bases, with 9 bases separating them. Sequenced input: peripheral blood. This clonotype was obtained from a woman in her twenties or thirties who had recovered from COVID-19. The V call is TRBV2, the J call TRBJ1-1; D is uncertain. The CDR3 spells CASKQTMNTEAFF. The DNA for the CDR3 is TGTGCCAGCAAACAGACCATGAACACTGAAGCTTTCTTT.